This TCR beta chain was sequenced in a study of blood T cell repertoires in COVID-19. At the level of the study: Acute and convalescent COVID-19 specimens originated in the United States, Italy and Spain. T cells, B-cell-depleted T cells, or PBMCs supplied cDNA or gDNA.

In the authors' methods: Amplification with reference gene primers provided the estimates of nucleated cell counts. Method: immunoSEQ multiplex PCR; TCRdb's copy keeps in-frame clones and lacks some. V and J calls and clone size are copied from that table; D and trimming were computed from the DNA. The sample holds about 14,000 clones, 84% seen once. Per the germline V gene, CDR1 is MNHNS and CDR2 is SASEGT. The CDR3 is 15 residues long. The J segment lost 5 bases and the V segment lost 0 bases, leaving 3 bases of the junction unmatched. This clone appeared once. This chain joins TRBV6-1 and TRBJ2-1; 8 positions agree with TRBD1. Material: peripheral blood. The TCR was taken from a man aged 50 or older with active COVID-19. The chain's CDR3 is CASSEADRAHNEQFF. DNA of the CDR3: TGTGCCAGCAGTGAAGCGGACAGGGCCCACAATGAGCAGTTCTTC.